This is a list of T cell receptor beta chains from one sample in a study of blood T cells in healthy people across ages. Using its own MiXCR run on the 5' RACE reads, TCRdb lists one record per CDR3 protein. The data show around 650,000 distinct CDR3 sequences, around 32% seen once. The specimen was blood. The receptors originated from a woman older than 75 in good health. Each CDR3 is given with its conserved first and last residue.

TRBV18	TRBJ2-7	CASSPLGNSYEQYF
TRBV10-3	TRBJ2-7	CAISENRDSYEQYF
TRBV29-1	TRBJ2-1	CSVLGLAGEATMRQFF
TRBV7-9	TRBJ1-1	CASSPQQGREGTEAFF
TRBV12-5	TRBJ2-2	CASGLRQGAAGELFF
TRBV2	TRBJ1-5	CASSERQPGDQPQHF
TRBV14	TRBJ2-3	CASSQGRGVTDTQYF
TRBV21-1	.	CTSSTNERAVETQYF
TRBV5-4	TRBJ1-1	CASSLDRQGQAFF
TRBV7-8	TRBJ2-3	CASTLSEAGASDTQYF
TRBV29-1	TRBJ2-1	CSARKGGSLYNEQFF
TRBV4-3	TRBJ2-1	CASSRVRGVGEQFF
TRBV15	TRBJ1-4	CATSIGIRGEKLFF
TRBV2	TRBJ2-5	CASSVGYQETQYF
TRBV6-6	TRBJ1-2	CASTDPGRASYGYTF
TRBV7-2	TRBJ2-7	CASSLAGGPYEQYF
TRBV5-1	TRBJ1-1	CASSLGGGRIMNTEAFF
TRBV20-1	TRBJ2-3	CSATGLAGTDTQYF